Below are 18 T cell receptor beta chains sequenced from a single sample in a study of T cells in Graves' hyperthyroidism and ophthalmopathy (dated by TCRdb to the late 2010s). Library generation was performed with multiplex PCR. This sample was sequenced with an Illumina HiSeq 2000. The TCR beta CDR3 regions were amplified from RNA transcripts. For the first round of RT-PCR on the TCR CDR3, the HTBI primer set was used together with the Qiagen OneStep RT-PCR kit. Through fastp at Q25 and MiXCR, TCRdb rebuilt clones from the public reads, retaining in-frame beta chains. Each entry is one CDR3 protein sequence, shown with its most common DNA and genes. For this sample the table gives 550,000 to 600,000 distinct CDR3 sequences, of which 14% were detected only once. The ten largest clones represent roughly 7% of the sample. Material for sequencing was blood. These receptors originate from a woman aged 18-29 years with Graves' ophthalmopathy.

This clonotype was seen at least ten times. The gene calls are TRBV7-8 and TRBJ1-5; 7 bases are shared with TRBD1. The V and J ends lost 5 bases and 0 bases, in that order; junction bases with no gene match: 7. The CDR3 is made up of 16 amino acids. CDR1 is SGHVS, CDR2 FQNEAQ, per germline. CDR3 sequence reads: CASSLTGTYSNQPQHF. The CDR3 nucleotides read TGTGCCAGCAGCCTGACAGGGACCTATAGCAATCAGCCCCAGCATTTT.

This clonotype occurred a few times. The V call is TRBV29-1, the J call TRBJ2-2, with TRBD2 as a possible D gene (6 bases). Trimming shortened V by 3 bases and J by 4 bases, and 9 bases separated the two germline ends. Germline lookup yields CDR1 SQVTM and CDR2 ANQGSEA. The CDR3 runs 13 residues. CDR3 in amino acids: CSVDRDSTGELFF. The CDR3 coding sequence is TGCAGCGTTGACAGGGACTCCACCGGGGAGCTGTTTTTT.

This clonotype came up a few times. The V and J genes are TRBV30 and TRBJ2-3; possible D gene TRBD2, 6 bases. Germline V gene sequence: CDR1 GTSNPN, CDR2 SVGIG (reference sequence). This CDR3 contains 14 residues. V shed 4 bases and J shed 6 bases, with 17 bases lying between them. The CDR3 DNA sequence: TGTGCCTGGAAGCACGCAGGAGGGTACGATACGCAGTATTTT. It yields the protein CAWKHAGGYDTQYF.

This clonotype was counted at least ten times. The CDR3 DNA reads TGTGCCAGCAGTTTAGGGAGGGGGCGGCAAAACATTCAGTACTTC. This encodes CASSLGRGRQNIQYF. This rearrangement joins TRBV28 to TRBJ2-4; either TRBD1 or TRBD2 may fit D (7 bases each). Germline CDR1 and CDR2: MDHEN and SYDVKM. Trimming left V 2 bases short and J 5 bases short, with 13 bases between. The CDR3 extends over 15 amino acids.

This clonotype was picked up many times. This chain uses TRBV18 with TRBJ2-5, with unresolved D. The CDR3 spans 11 residues. The germline V gene encodes CDR1 KGHSH and CDR2 LQKENI. V shed 8 bases and J shed 5 bases, with 9 bases lying between them. The CDR3 coding sequence is TGTGCCAGCCGGAACGACGAGACCCAGTACTTC. It yields the protein CASRNDETQYF.

This clonotype was picked up many times. This sequence joins TRBV6-1 and TRBJ1-1; D uncertain. V lost 3 bases to trimming and J lost 11 bases, with 13 bases between them. The germline gives CDR1 MNHNS, CDR2 SASEGT. There are 12 residues in the CDR3. The CDR3 DNA follows: TGTGCCAGCAGTGAGCCATCGGGCGACGCTTTCTTT. Translation gives CASSEPSGDAFF.

This sequence joins TRBV7-8 and TRBJ2-4; TRBD1 is a possible D gene (7 bases). This CDR3 spans 16 amino acids. The V and J ends lost 3 bases and 2 bases respectively, with 14 bases between them. Germline V CDR1 and CDR2: SGHVS, FQNEAQ. The CDR3 is CASSLTGRRTKNIQYF. The DNA of the CDR3 is TGTGCCAGCAGCTTGACAGGGAGGAGAACCAAAAACATTCAGTACTTC.

This clonotype was picked up many times. The rearrangement links TRBV7-2 to TRBJ2-1; 10 bases are shared with TRBD2. The V gene's germline CDR1 is SGHTA and CDR2 FQGNSA. With V trimmed by 1 base and J by 8 bases, 5 bases remained unmatched. This CDR3 is 15 amino acids long. The CDR3 protein is CASSLGTSGSYEQFF. The CDR3 region has the DNA TGTGCCAGCAGCTTAGGGACTAGCGGCTCTTATGAGCAGTTCTTC.

A word on this clonotype: A clone one base away is much larger, so this may be a read error. The chain recombines TRBV19 with TRBJ1-6, with 11 bases lining up with TRBD1. The CDR3 is 14 residues long. From germline, CDR1 is LNHDA and CDR2 SQIVND (reference sequence). J was trimmed by 9 bases and V by 5 bases; bases with no gene match: 3. CDR3 residues: CASSLGQGVSPLHF. CDR3 DNA sequence: TGTGCCAGTAGTCTGGGACAGGGGGTTTCACCCCTCCACTTT.

This clonotype was seen more than once but under ten times. The chain employs TRBV9 and TRBJ2-1, with TRBD2 as a possible D gene (5 bases). The CDR3 is made up of 13 amino acids. CDR1 and CDR2 (germline): SGDLS, YYNGEE. The V end was cut by 3 bases, the J end by 3 bases, with 7 bases between. The DNA for the CDR3 is TGTGCCAGCAGCGCCCGGGACTACAATGAGCAGTTCTTC. Amino acids: CASSARDYNEQFF.

The DNA of the CDR3 is TGCAGCGTGGCGGACAGGGGGCTTAGGGCAGATACGCAGTATTTT. Translated, it gives CSVADRGLRADTQYF. The rearrangement joins TRBV29-1 to TRBJ2-3; TRBD1 matches 11 bases. The CDR3 is made up of 15 amino acids. Germline V gene sequence: CDR1 SQVTM, CDR2 ANQGSEA. V shed 6 bases and J 4 bases; nucleotides not matched to a gene: 9.

In the case of this clonotype: A much larger clone lies one base from this, so it may be a read error. V is TRBV13 and J is TRBJ2-7, with 7 bases aligning to TRBD2. Judging by the DNA end, TRBJ2-1 fits better; the J call may be wrong. The CDR3 extends over 16 amino acids. CDR1 is PRHDT and CDR2 is FYEKMQ in the germline V gene (reference sequence). The CDR3 region has the DNA TGTGCCAGCAGCCTAAATCTAGCGGAGGTATCCTACGAGCAGTTCTTC. This encodes CASSLNLAEVSYEQFF.

This clonotype was counted at least ten times. V and J are TRBV12-5 and TRBJ2-7, with TRBD1 matching 9 bases. Germline V gene lookup returns CDR1 LGHNT and CDR2 FRNRAP. Trimming took 7 bases from V and 5 from J; bases not matched to a gene: 12. This CDR3 is built from 15 residues. CDR3 sequence: CASVIGTGLTHEQYF. CDR3 nucleotide sequence: TGTGCTAGTGTTATAGGGACAGGGTTAACACACGAGCAGTACTTC.

This clonotype has ten or more counts. The V and J genes are TRBV30 and TRBJ2-2, with a possible D match to TRBD1 (6 bases). Trimming stripped 7 bases from V and 2 bases from J, with 11 bases between. The CDR3 is 13 residues long. The germline CDR1 and CDR2 sequences are GTSNPN and SVGIG (reference sequence). CDR3 protein: CALDRPNTGELFF. CDR3 nucleotide sequence: TGTGCCTTGGACAGACCTAACACCGGGGAGCTGTTTTTT.

J is TRBJ1-5 and V is TRBV6-2 or TRBV6-3; a weak D match, TRBD1 (6 bases). The CDR3 sequence is 17 residues long. CDR1 is MNHEY and CDR2 is SVGEGT in the germline V gene. Trimming stripped 0 bases from V and 4 bases from J, with 16 bases between. The CDR3 loop reads CASSYSIQGMGNQPQHF. The CDR3 DNA sequence: TGTGCCAGCAGTTACTCAATTCAGGGGATGGGGAATCAGCCCCAGCATTTT.

This clonotype has at least ten counts. The chain uses TRBV24-1 and TRBJ1-2; weak D call: TRBD1 (6 bases). This CDR3 is built from 13 residues. From germline, CDR1 is KGHDR and CDR2 SFDVKD. The V end lost 7 bases, the J end lost 6 bases, and 14 bases lay between the germline ends. CDR3 nucleotides: TGTGCCACCAGCTCTGACAACAGGGATGGCTACACCTTC. Encoded protein: CATSSDNRDGYTF.

This chain joins TRBV9 and TRBJ1-2; TRBD1 matches at 7 bases. J gave up 6 bases and V 3 bases, and 5 bases lay outside the gene matches. In germline, CDR1 is SGDLS, CDR2 YYNGEE. CDR3 length: 13 amino acids. The chain's CDR3 is CASSGHRGDGYTF. In DNA form, the CDR3 reads TGTGCCAGCAGCGGCCACAGGGGAGATGGCTACACCTTC.

This clonotype came up many times. The V and J genes are TRBV2 and TRBJ2-1; D is possibly TRBD1 or TRBD2 (5 bases each). Between the trimmed V and J ends, which lost 5 bases and 3 bases, there was a span of 14 bases. Germline CDR1 SNHLY, CDR2 FYNNEI. The CDR3 contains 15 residues. The CDR3 here is CASSSGQVGYNEQFF. The CDR3 bases are TGTGCCAGCAGTTCGGGGCAAGTCGGCTACAATGAGCAGTTCTTC.